This T cell receptor beta chain derives from a study of blood T cell repertoires in COVID-19. Looking at the study overall: Sites across the United States, Italy and Spain contributed samples from acute and convalescent COVID-19. The analysed material was cDNA or gDNA that came from T cells, B-cell-depleted T cells, or PBMCs.

Germline V gene sequence: CDR1 GTSNPN, CDR2 SVGIG (reference sequence). Trimming left V 3 bases short and J 5 bases short, with 13 bases between. The CDR3 totals 13 residues. In the authors' workflow: Using reference gene primer amplification, nucleated cell counts were estimated. The table came from immunoSEQ multiplex PCR; TCRdb's copy has only in-frame clones and leaves some out. The V and J calls and clone size were taken over from that table, and D and trimming were inferred from the DNA. Of hundreds of thousands of clones in the sample, 85% to 90% were seen once. Ages ranged from about 18 to 89 years, with residence in approximately 23 US areas.

The sequence derives from a man aged 35 to 55 who had recovered from COVID-19. This sequence joins TRBV30 and TRBJ2-5, with a possible D match to TRBD1 (5 bases). Sequenced material: PBMCs or T cells enriched from blood (not recorded which). CDR3: CAWSRQPEETQYF. CDR3 nucleotides: TGTGCCTGGAGCCGACAGCCCGAGGAGACCCAGTACTTC.